These T cell receptor beta chains were read from a single sample in a study of T cells expressing NK-cell markers. No DNA is given; TCRdb re-called the 5' RACE reads and lists each CDR3 protein once. The sample's table shows approximately 170,000 distinct CDR3 sequences. Sequencing used blood T cells: a sorted CD56 or NKG2C T cell subset, CD4+ or CD8+ T cells, or bulk PBMC T cells (not recorded which). The source of these receptors is a man aged 18 to 70 in good health. Both conserved end residues are part of each CDR3. The order of the fields is J gene, V gene, CDR3 protein.

TRBJ1-5 | TRBV10-3 | CAISESGRDQPQHF
TRBJ2-1 | TRBV6-4 | CASSEEAGGPNEQFF
TRBJ2-7 | TRBV11-2 | CASSLGTATYEQYF
TRBJ2-7 | TRBV5-6 | CASSSGHYTGEQYF
TRBJ2-2 | TRBV29-1 | CSVQGLAGELFF
TRBJ2-1 | TRBV11-1 | CASSPGSGDWYNEQFF
TRBJ2-1 | TRBV6-1 | CASSETLSPHNEQFF
TRBJ1-2 | TRBV2 | CANPRLETHQGGYTF
TRBJ2-7 | TRBV6-5 | CASSYLGWGVYEQYF
TRBJ2-7 | TRBV24-1 | CATSASEHEQYF
TRBJ2-1 | TRBV12-3/TRBV12-4 | CASWDYPSYNEQFF
TRBJ1-5 | TRBV5-6 | CASSHVQAGEPQHF
TRBJ2-1 | TRBV5-1 | CASSLRLGVYNEQFF
TRBJ1-5 | TRBV28 | CASSLSYRGNQPQHF
TRBJ2-1 | TRBV4-1 | CASSRAGTGFYHEQFF
TRBJ1-1 | TRBV12-3/TRBV12-4 | CASIHPEADSMNTEAFF
TRBJ1-2 | TRBV7-6 | CASSPGQGSGGYTF
TRBJ1-5 | TRBV27 | CASSPGTGGLPQHF
TRBJ2-5 | TRBV7-9 | CASSFLQGADETQYF
TRBJ2-7 | TRBV5-1 | CASSLEAGTASYEQYF
TRBJ2-7 | TRBV29-1 | CSVETSQTSSYEQYF
TRBJ2-5 | TRBV6-1 | CASSPTSGGPRETQYF
TRBJ2-3 | TRBV9 | CASSVSGLDGTDTQYF
TRBJ1-1 | TRBV27 | CASRDELDTEAFF
TRBJ1-2 | TRBV7-9 | CASSLAMVSNYGYTF
TRBJ2-1 | TRBV12-3/TRBV12-4 | CASSLGSVSEQFF
TRBJ2-3 | TRBV19 | CASSGLAGNTDTQYF
TRBJ1-2 | TRBV12-3/TRBV12-4 | CASSFLGDNGYTF
TRBJ1-2 | TRBV3-1 | CASSVSYREALGYTF
TRBJ1-2 | TRBV12-3/TRBV12-4 | CASRETGGGYTF
TRBJ2-1 | TRBV6-1 | CATSRTQGLNNEQFF
TRBJ1-1 | TRBV6-5 | CASSYRDSHLNTEAFF
TRBJ2-1 | TRBV7-2 | CASTSGHEQFF
TRBJ2-1 | TRBV7-6 | CASSSTQGTGQFF
TRBJ2-2 | TRBV5-6 | CASSFPSTGELFF
TRBJ1-5 | TRBV6-1 | CASSEWAEYSNQPQHF
TRBJ1-1 | TRBV7-9 | CASSLVVTNTEAFF
TRBJ1-4 | TRBV12-3/TRBV12-4 | CASSSVLSTNEKLFF
TRBJ1-4 | TRBV12-3/TRBV12-4 | CASSLDLEKLFF
TRBJ2-5 | TRBV10-2 | CASSDRYQETQYF